The 18 T cell receptor beta chains below all came from one sample that was sequenced in a study of glioma-infiltrating T cells after dendritic cell vaccination. Assay used: immunoSEQ multiplex PCR; TCRdb lists only in-frame clones, some missing. The table records some 70,000 clones, approximately 78% of them present only once. Here the sequenced sample was blood, taken before dendritic cell vaccination. The source is a human donor with glioblastoma.

V gene TRBV29-1 combines with J gene TRBJ1-1; a weak D match, TRBD1 (6 bases). This CDR3 has 13 amino acids. From germline, CDR1 is SQVTM and CDR2 ANQGSEA. Trimming left V 5 bases short and J 0 bases short, with 10 bases between. CDR3: CSVSQGMNTEAFF. CDR3 nucleotides: TGCAGCGTTTCTCAGGGGATGAACACTGAAGCTTTCTTT.

This chain links TRBV5-6 with TRBJ2-2; 7 nucleotides match TRBD1. Unmatched junction bases numbered 9, after V lost 0 bases and J lost 7 bases. The CDR3 consists of 16 residues. Germline V CDR1 and CDR2: SGHDT, YYEEEE. The CDR3 nucleotides read TGTGCCAGCAGCTTGGTCTTCGGGACAGCCGGCGGGGAGCTGTTTTTT. This translates into CASSLVFGTAGGELFF.

J is TRBJ1-2 and V is TRBV6-1; 7 bases match TRBD1. CDR1 MNHNS and CDR2 SASEGT come from the germline V gene. Trimming cost V 6 bases and J 1 base; bases outside gene matches: 5. The CDR3 contains 14 residues. The DNA for the CDR3 is TGTGCCAGCAGGTTGGACAGGAGTAACTATGGCTACACCTTC. It translates to CASRLDRSNYGYTF.

V usage is TRBV7-6 and J usage is TRBJ2-5, with D perhaps TRBD2 (7 bases). Trimming cost V 5 bases and J 7 bases, with 20 bases left between them. Per germline, CDR1 SGHVS and CDR2 FNYEAQ. This CDR3 has 15 residues. The DNA of the CDR3 is TGTGCCAGCAGCCCACTGAGGGGGGGGGAAGGGACCCAGTACTTC. Amino acid sequence: CASSPLRGGEGTQYF.

The gene calls are TRBV7-9 and TRBJ1-5, with TRBD1 matching 8 bases. J was trimmed by 4 bases and V by 2 bases; bases with no gene match: 4. The germline gives CDR1 SEHNR, CDR2 FQNEAQ (reference sequence). This CDR3 spans 15 amino acids. The CDR3 bases are TGTGCCAGCAGCTTATACGACAGGGGTAATCAGCCCCAGCATTTT. Translation gives CASSLYDRGNQPQHF.

The chain recombines TRBV27 with TRBJ1-2; weak D call: TRBD1 (5 bases). V dropped 2 bases and J dropped 8 bases, with 18 bases sitting between them. This CDR3 contains 15 residues. Germline assignment: CDR1 MNHEY and CDR2 SMNVEV (reference sequence). The CDR3 DNA reads as TGTGCCAGCAGTTTAAGGGGCGGCGGATTGCGGGGCTACACCTTC. Protein: CASSLRGGGLRGYTF.

The chain joins TRBV7-9 to TRBJ1-6; 9 positions match TRBD1. This CDR3 region has 15 residues. Germline V gene lookup returns CDR1 SEHNR and CDR2 FQNEAQ (reference sequence). Losses at the gene ends were 6 bases for V and 6 bases for J; bases not matched to a gene: 6. CDR3 nucleotide sequence: TGTGCCAGCAGACCGGGACAGGGTGGTAATTCACCCCTCCACTTT. Its protein product is CASRPGQGGNSPLHF. Together with reference TRBV7-9 and TRBJ1-6, the CDR3 gives the full variable domain: DTGVSQNPRHKITKRGQNVTFRCDPISEHNRLYWYRQTLGQGPEFLTYFQNEAQLEKSRLLSDRFSAERPKGSFSTLEIQRTEQGDSAMYLCASRPGQGGNSPLHFGNGTRLTVT.

The chain has TRBV6-1 and TRBJ1-1, with a tentative D call TRBD1 (5 bases). The CDR3 runs 13 residues. CDR1 is MNHNS and CDR2 is SASEGT in the germline V gene. The germline V and J ends were trimmed by 8 bases and 0 bases, with 10 bases remaining between them. The CDR3 nucleotides are TGTGCCAGCCCGGCGGGGCTGAACACTGAAGCTTTCTTT. Translation gives CASPAGLNTEAFF.

The chain couples TRBV28 to TRBJ1-1; possible D gene TRBD1, 6 bases. Trimming removed 1 base at V and 4 bases at J, with 13 bases between. CDR1 is MDHEN, CDR2 SYDVKM, per germline. The CDR3 is made up of 15 amino acids. CDR3 bases: TGTGCCAGCAGTTTATACGGGACATATGTCACTGAAGCTTTCTTT. Protein sequence: CASSLYGTYVTEAFF.

The V call is TRBV2, the J call TRBJ1-5; D not certain. V was cut by 7 bases and J by 0 bases, with 16 bases left in between. Germline V gene lookup returns CDR1 SNHLY and CDR2 FYNNEI. This CDR3 comprises 16 residues. DNA of the CDR3: TGTGCCAGCACCGAGGGCGGGGTATATAGCAATCAGCCCCAGCATTTT. The encoded protein is CASTEGGVYSNQPQHF.

This clone was counted between two and nine times. This sample includes further DNA sequences coding for the same CDR3. The rearrangement joins TRBV2 to TRBJ2-7; D is perhaps TRBD1 (6 bases). The CDR3 is 12 residues long. Trimming took off 6 bases at V and 2 bases at J, with 8 bases between the two ends. From germline, CDR1 is SNHLY and CDR2 FYNNEI. The CDR3 is CASRGAAYEQYF. In nucleotides, the CDR3 is TGTGCCAGCAGGGGGGCAGCCTACGAGCAGTACTTC. Complete variable domain (other parts from reference TRBV2 and TRBJ2-7): EPEVTQTPSHQVTQMGQEVILRCVPISNHLYFYWYRQILGQKVEFLVSFYNNEISEKSEIFDDQFSVERPDGSNFTLKIRSTKLEDSAMYFCASRGAAYEQYFGPGTRLTVT.

The chain recombines TRBV7-9 with TRBJ1-1; D not resolved. V was cut by 7 bases and J by 3 bases, with 9 bases left in between. Germline V gives CDR1 SEHNR, CDR2 FQNEAQ (reference sequence). The CDR3 sequence is 12 residues long. CDR3: CASTWLDTEAFF. CDR3 DNA: TGTGCCAGCACGTGGCTTGACACTGAAGCTTTCTTT.

The chain uses TRBV2 and TRBJ1-4, with D hard to call. The V end was cut by 5 bases, the J end by 5 bases, with 12 bases between. CDR3 length equals 14 residues. The germline CDR1 and CDR2 sequences are SNHLY and FYNNEI. The CDR3: CASSPTSTNEKLFF. CDR3 bases: TGTGCCAGCAGTCCAACCAGTACAAATGAAAAACTGTTTTTT.

The rearrangement uses TRBV2 and TRBJ2-5; D gene unclear. The DNA end is more similar to TRBJ2-7, so the J call may be wrong. Germline CDR1 and CDR2: SNHLY and FYNNEI. The CDR3 sequence is 10 residues long. The CDR3 loop reads CASSGYEQYF. Here the CDR3 DNA reads TGTGCCAGCAGTGGCTACGAGCAGTACTTC.

V gene TRBV9 combines with J gene TRBJ2-5; TRBD1 agrees at 8 bases. This CDR3 spans 13 amino acids. V trimming: 4 bases; J trimming: 3 bases; junction bases outside the gene matches: 2. CDR1 is SGDLS and CDR2 is YYNGEE in the germline V gene. The CDR3 region has the DNA TGTGCCAGCAGCTGGGGACAGGAAGAGACCCAGTACTTC. This encodes CASSWGQEETQYF.

V gene TRBV5-4 combines with J gene TRBJ2-5, with 8 bases identical to TRBD1. J lost 4 bases, V lost 0 bases, and 2 bases had no gene match. The germline V gene encodes CDR1 SGHNT and CDR2 YYREEE (reference sequence). This CDR3 has 14 residues. The DNA of the CDR3 is TGTGCCAGCAGCTTGGTCCAGGGGGCAGAGACCCAGTACTTC. Protein product: CASSLVQGAETQYF. The whole variable domain, remainder taken from reference TRBV5-4 and TRBJ2-5, is ETGVTQSPTHLIKTRGQQVTLRCSSQSGHNTVSWYQQALGQGPQFIFQYYREEENGRGNFPPRFSGLQFPNYSSELNVNALELDDSALYLCASSLVQGAETQYFGPGTRLLVL.

This clone was detected a few times. The chain combines TRBV29-1 with TRBJ1-1; D is unresolved. The length of the CDR3 is 10 residues. The germline V gene encodes CDR1 SQVTM and CDR2 ANQGSEA. V was pared by 7 bases and J by 1 base, with 4 bases between. The CDR3 DNA reads TGCAGCGGAGCGAACACTGAAGCTTTCTTT. The encoded protein is CSGANTEAFF. Full variable domain (rest looked up from reference TRBV29-1 and TRBJ1-1): SAVISQKPSRDICQRGTSLTIQCQVDSQVTMMFWYRQQPGQSLTLIATANQGSEATYESGFVIDKFPISRPNLTFSTLTVSNMSPEDSSIYLCSGANTEAFFGQGTRLTVV.

The chain carries TRBV11-2 and TRBJ2-4; tentative D call: TRBD2 (5 bases). CDR1 SGHAT and CDR2 FQNNGV come from the germline V gene. Trimming left V 7 bases short and J 0 bases short, with 16 bases between. This CDR3 has 16 residues. The CDR3 nucleotides read TGTGCCAGCACCACTAGGTCAGGACTAGCCAAAAACATTCAGTACTTC. Its protein is CASTTRSGLAKNIQYF.